The 23 T cell receptor beta chains in this list originate from one sample, sequenced in a study of Graves' ophthalmopathy and Graves' hyperthyroidism. As the template, RNA transcripts were used to amplify TCR beta CDR3 regions. An opening RT-PCR round employed HTBI primers and preceded a second-round multiplex PCR. TCRdb redid the calling of the multiplex PCR reads with MiXCR, one entry per CDR3 protein. The sample has approximately 640,000 distinct CDR3 sequences, about 40% seen once. Sequencing was done on a sample of peripheral blood. The receptors were gathered from an adult man with Graves' ophthalmopathy.

This clonotype was seen only a few times. The chain links TRBV9 to TRBJ2-2, with a weak D call TRBD1 (5 bases). The CDR3 totals 15 residues. Trimming stripped 1 base from V and 6 bases from J, with 13 bases between. Germline CDR1 and CDR2: SGDLS and YYNGEE. DNA for the CDR3: TGTGCCAGCAGCGTAAAGGGGCAGAATCCCGGGGAGCTGTTTTTT. Protein: CASSVKGQNPGELFF.

Worth noting for this clonotype: Relative to the germline gene, one junction end is altered; a read error may explain this. This chain uses TRBV2 with TRBJ1-2, with TRBD1 matching over 7 bases. The CDR3 consists of 14 residues. Germline-derived CDR1 and CDR2 are SNHLY and FYNNEI. The CDR3: CASSQVQGLHGYTF. The CDR3 nucleotides are TGCGCCAGCAGCCAAGTACAGGGGCTTCATGGCTACACCTTC.

The V call is TRBV2, the J call TRBJ2-5, with 9 nucleotides matching TRBD2. This CDR3 has 14 amino acids. After removal of 4 bases from V and 4 bases from J, the junction contained 4 bases not matched to a gene. The germline V gene has CDR1 SNHLY and CDR2 FYNNEI. The CDR3 DNA reads as TGTGCCAGCAGTGGTTTGCGGGGGGGAGAGACCCAGTACTTC. Protein product: CASSGLRGGETQYF. Full variable domain (outside the CDR3, taken from reference TRBV2 and TRBJ2-5): EPEVTQTPSHQVTQMGQEVILRCVPISNHLYFYWYRQILGQKVEFLVSFYNNEISEKSEIFDDQFSVERPDGSNFTLKIRSTKLEDSAMYFCASSGLRGGETQYFGPGTRLLVL.

The rearrangement uses TRBV29-1 and TRBJ1-1; 8 bases align to TRBD1. The CDR3 loop spans 13 amino acids. V lost 8 bases to trimming and J lost 1 base; unmatched junction nucleotides: 6. Germline CDR1 reads SQVTM; CDR2 reads ANQGSEA. CDR3 nucleotides: TGCAGCTTTGGACAGGGCGGGAACACTGAAGCTTTCTTT. Its translation is CSFGQGGNTEAFF. Filled out from reference TRBV29-1 and TRBJ1-1, the complete variable domain reads SAVISQKPSRDICQRGTSLTIQCQVDSQVTMMFWYRQQPGQSLTLIATANQGSEATYESGFVIDKFPISRPNLTFSTLTVSNMSPEDSSIYLCSFGQGGNTEAFFGQGTRLTVV.

This clonotype has just a few counts. This chain connects TRBV10-3 to TRBJ2-2; 10 bases line up with TRBD2. CDR1 and CDR2 from the germline V gene are ENHRY and SYGVKD. The CDR3 contains 16 residues. V gave up 7 bases and J gave up 0 bases; unmatched junction bases: 5. The CDR3 DNA reads as TGTGCCATCAATAGTCTAGCGGGGGCGAACACCGGGGAGCTGTTTTTT. It is translated as CAINSLAGANTGELFF.

With regard to this clonotype: Germline is not matched at one junction end, which may reflect a read error. CDR3: CASSYSPGTGEKLFF. CDR3 DNA: TGTGCCAGCAGTTACTCCCCCGGGACAGGCGAAAAACTGTTTTTT. The chain employs TRBV10-3 and TRBJ1-4, with TRBD1 identical over 8 bases. The CDR3 contains 15 residues. Germline V gene data show CDR1 as ENHRY and CDR2 as SYGVKD.

This clonotype has a handful of counts. The V and J genes are TRBV9 and TRBJ1-6, with TRBD1 identical over 8 bases. The CDR3 has 16 residues. After removal of 4 bases from V and 9 bases from J, the junction contained 12 bases not matched to a gene. Looked up from germline, CDR1 is SGDLS and CDR2 is YYNGEE. The CDR3 region has the DNA TGTGCCAGCAGCCAAGTATTGGACAGGGTGGGTTCACCCCTCCACTTT. As protein: CASSQVLDRVGSPLHF.

CDR3 region: CASSRQGTAESPLHF. For the CDR3, the DNA is TGTGCCAGCAGCCGACAGGGGACGGCGGAATCACCCCTCCACTTT. The chain couples TRBV14 to TRBJ1-6; TRBD1 agrees at 8 bases. This CDR3 has 15 amino acids. V shed 4 bases, J shed 10 bases, and the junction held 9 bases outside the gene matches. Germline V gene data show CDR1 as SGHDN and CDR2 as FVKESK.

About this clonotype: As the CDR3 is not closed by the conserved phenylalanine or tryptophan, this likely results from a read error. The rearrangement joins TRBV6-5 to TRBJ1-2, with TRBD1 as a possible D gene (5 bases). Germline V gene data show CDR1 as MNHEY and CDR2 as SVGAGI. This CDR3 comprises 17 residues. Trimming took 2 bases from V and 1 from J, leaving 17 bases between them. For the CDR3, the DNA is TGTGCCAGCAGTTACCAACCTTATAGGGGAGTTAACTATGGCTACACCGTC. Translated, it gives CASSYQPYRGVNYGYTV.

Ten or more counts support this clonotype. The rearrangement links TRBV7-2 to TRBJ1-1; D might be TRBD1 (5 bases). Germline V gene sequence: CDR1 SGHTA, CDR2 FQGNSA. Trimming removed 4 bases at V and 4 bases at J, with 16 bases between. This CDR3 has 15 amino acids. The CDR3 nucleotides are TGTGCCAGCAGCTGGAGAGTGGGGGAGGGCACTGAAGCTTTCTTT. It is translated as CASSWRVGEGTEAFF.

Ten or more counts support this clonotype. V and J are TRBV29-1 and TRBJ1-1; no clear D gene. The CDR3 runs to 14 residues. Germline CDR1 and CDR2: SQVTM and ANQGSEA. Trimming cost V 7 bases and J 3 bases, with 18 bases left between them. The CDR3 nucleotides read TGCAGCGCCCCCCGCGGGAGTCTGGACACTGAAGCTTTCTTT. Translated: CSAPRGSLDTEAFF.

This clonotype was seen more than once but under ten times. CDR3 loop: CSALGSGSGYEQYF. The DNA for the CDR3 is TGCAGTGCTTTAGGGAGTGGTAGCGGGTACGAGCAGTACTTC. The chain carries TRBV20-1 and TRBJ2-7; 7 bases agree with TRBD2. Trimming removed 5 bases from V and 4 bases from J; junction bases left unmatched: 11. The germline CDR1 and CDR2 sequences are DFQATT and SNEGSKA (reference sequence). CDR3 length: 14 residues.

This clonotype has ten or more counts. This sequence joins TRBV19 and TRBJ1-6; 8 bases align to TRBD1. The germline gives CDR1 LNHDA, CDR2 SQIVND (reference sequence). With 8 bases clipped from V and 3 bases from J, the junction kept 3 bases outside the gene matches. There are 14 residues in the CDR3. Written as DNA, the CDR3 is TGTGCCAGTGGACAGGGAGGCTATAATTCACCCCTCCACTTT. Amino acids: CASGQGGYNSPLHF.

This clonotype was seen many times. The chain uses TRBV7-9 and TRBJ1-2; no definite D call. CDR1 is SEHNR, CDR2 FQNEAQ, per germline (reference sequence). The CDR3 has 15 residues. Trimming removed 5 bases at V and 4 bases at J, with 17 bases between. The CDR3 bases are TGTGCCAGCAGCCAGGAAGGATCTTGGAGCTATGGCTACACCTTC. Translation gives CASSQEGSWSYGYTF.

The sample holds many counts of this clonotype. The CDR3 DNA follows: TGTGCCAGCAGTTGGACCGGGACGGGAGGGACTGAAGCTTTCTTT. Protein product: CASSWTGTGGTEAFF. The chain uses TRBV5-6 and TRBJ1-1, with D possibly TRBD1 on 5 matching bases. Trimming took off 5 bases at V and 5 bases at J, with 19 bases between the two ends. Germline lookup yields CDR1 SGHDT and CDR2 YYEEEE. CDR3 length: 15 amino acids.

As to this clonotype: One junction end does not reproduce the germline sequence, and a read error may be involved. This chain uses TRBV10-3 with TRBJ2-2, with a tentative D call TRBD1 (5 bases). The germline V gene has CDR1 ENHRY and CDR2 SYGVKD. The CDR3 runs 16 residues. The chain's CDR3 is CASSYSSPGIHGELFF. The CDR3 DNA reads TGTGCCAGCAGTTACTCTTCACCAGGGATTCACGGGGAGCTGTTTTTT.

This chain connects TRBV2 to TRBJ1-1; 8 bases align to TRBD1. CDR3 length equals 12 residues. The V segment lost 6 bases and the J segment 7 bases; nucleotides outside the gene matches: 4. Looked up from germline, CDR1 is SNHLY and CDR2 is FYNNEI. The CDR3 loop is CASRGQDGEAFF. The CDR3, as DNA: TGTGCCAGCAGGGGACAGGACGGTGAAGCTTTCTTT. Based on the CDR3 plus reference TRBV2 and TRBJ1-1, the full variable domain is EPEVTQTPSHQVTQMGQEVILRCVPISNHLYFYWYRQILGQKVEFLVSFYNNEISEKSEIFDDQFSVERPDGSNFTLKIRSTKLEDSAMYFCASRGQDGEAFFGQGTRLTVV.

V is TRBV7-9 and J is TRBJ1-2; no definite D call. Per germline, CDR1 SEHNR and CDR2 FQNEAQ (reference sequence). The CDR3 loop spans 12 amino acids. V was pared by 5 bases and J by 8 bases, with 12 bases between. CDR3 residues: CASSPGGRGYTF. Here the CDR3 DNA reads TGTGCCAGCAGCCCAGGAGGACGGGGCTACACCTTC. The variable domain in full, with the rest retrieved from reference TRBV7-9 and TRBJ1-2, is DTGVSQNPRHKITKRGQNVTFRCDPISEHNRLYWYRQTLGQGPEFLTYFQNEAQLEKSRLLSDRFSAERPKGSFSTLEIQRTEQGDSAMYLCASSPGGRGYTFGSGTRLTVV.

In DNA, the CDR3 is TGTGCCAGCAGCTCGGGGACAGGGGAGGGAACGCAGTATTTT. Residues: CASSSGTGEGTQYF. The rearrangement joins TRBV7-2 to TRBJ2-3; 10 bases align to TRBD1. Germline V gives CDR1 SGHTA, CDR2 FQGNSA. This CDR3 has 14 amino acids. The ends lost 4 bases at V and 9 bases at J; junction bases unmatched: 7.

The CDR3 sequence: CAIGTGGDSPLHF. CDR3 coding DNA: TGTGCCATCGGGACCGGGGGCGATTCACCCCTCCACTTT. The chain has TRBV10-3 and TRBJ1-6, with TRBD1 as a possible D gene (6 bases). The V gene lost 8 bases and the J gene lost 8 bases, with 13 bases spanning the gap. Germline lookup yields CDR1 ENHRY and CDR2 SYGVKD. CDR3 size: 13 residues.

This clonotype was counted at least ten times. This rearrangement joins TRBV10-3 to TRBJ2-7; 8 nucleotides align to TRBD2. Trimming at V came to 3 bases and at J to 2 bases, leaving 6 bases not matched to a gene. This CDR3 is 15 amino acids long. In germline, CDR1 is ENHRY, CDR2 SYGVKD. The CDR3 DNA sequence: TGTGCCATCAGTGACCGCGGGGGGCCGGCCTACGAGCAGTACTTC. Translation gives CAISDRGGPAYEQYF.

This clonotype has ten or more counts. The chain has TRBV7-2 and TRBJ1-2; 7 bases align to TRBD1. V dropped 6 bases and J dropped 3; count of bases not matched to a gene: 7. The CDR3 loop spans 14 amino acids. The germline V gene encodes CDR1 SGHTA and CDR2 FQGNSA. The CDR3, as DNA: TGTGCCAGCAGTTTTACAGGACAGGACTATGGCTACACCTTC. Translation: CASSFTGQDYGYTF.

This clonotype was observed a handful of times. The chain combines TRBV20-1 with TRBJ1-2, with unresolved D. The CDR3 contains 13 residues. V dropped 5 bases and J dropped 7 bases, with 17 bases sitting between them. Germline V CDR1 and CDR2: DFQATT, SNEGSKA (reference sequence). In DNA, the CDR3 is TGCAGTGCTTTGGATAAGGGAGGTAGTGGCTACACCTTC. It translates to CSALDKGGSGYTF.